The 4 T cell receptor beta chains below were found in one sample sequenced in a study of T cells in Graves' hyperthyroidism and ophthalmopathy. Researchers took RNA transcripts and amplified the TCR beta CDR3 regions from them. The HTBI primer set was used in a first-round RT-PCR of the TCR CDR3. Via MiXCR, TCRdb re-called the multiplex PCR reads, giving one row per CDR3 protein. The sample yields about 770,000 distinct CDR3 sequences, 18% seen once. The sequenced sample was blood. These receptors came from a woman in her fifties or sixties with Graves' hyperthyroidism that later progressed to Graves' ophthalmopathy.

This clonotype was seen more than once but under ten times. The genes are TRBV27 and TRBJ2-2; TRBD1 aligns across 10 bases. The junction had 8 bases not matched to a gene; V was cut back by 4 bases and J by 6 bases. This CDR3 is built from 16 residues. Germline V gives CDR1 MNHEY, CDR2 SMNVEV (reference sequence). CDR3 region: CASSSTGTGVSGELFF. In DNA form, the CDR3 reads TGTGCCAGCAGTTCCACCGGGACAGGGGTCTCCGGGGAGCTGTTTTTT.

This clonotype was observed many times. This sequence joins TRBV7-8 and TRBJ2-7; 9 nucleotides align to TRBD2. The CDR3 contains 16 residues. V lost 5 bases, J lost 1 base, and 9 bases stayed unmatched. Germline V gene lookup returns CDR1 SGHVS and CDR2 FQNEAQ. CDR3 sequence reads: CASSPGGLAGSYEQYF. CDR3 DNA: TGTGCCAGCAGCCCGGGGGGGCTAGCGGGGTCCTACGAGCAGTACTTC.

The rearrangement uses TRBV7-6 and TRBJ2-7; D is uncertain. This CDR3 has 14 residues. V lost 5 bases and J 0 bases, leaving 11 bases between the germline ends. The germline gives CDR1 SGHVS, CDR2 FNYEAQ. CDR3 amino acids: CASSPLMGSYEQYF. The CDR3 DNA sequence: TGTGCCAGCAGCCCCCTGATGGGCTCCTACGAGCAGTACTTC.

This clonotype was seen ten or more times. The V call is TRBV11-2, the J call TRBJ1-3; D is unresolved. The CDR3 consists of 17 residues. CDR1 is SGHAT and CDR2 is FQNNGV in the germline V gene. Trimming removed 5 bases at V and 2 bases at J, with 19 bases between. The CDR3 loop is CASSRFNFPEAGNTIYF. In nucleotides, the CDR3 is TGTGCCAGCAGCCGATTCAATTTCCCGGAAGCTGGAAACACCATATATTTT. Filled out from reference TRBV11-2 and TRBJ1-3, the complete variable domain reads EAGVAQSPRYKIIEKRQSVAFWCNPISGHATLYWYQQILGQGPKLLIQFQNNGVVDDSQLPKDRFSAERLKGVDSTLKIQPAKLEDSAVYLCASSRFNFPEAGNTIYFGEGSWLTVV.